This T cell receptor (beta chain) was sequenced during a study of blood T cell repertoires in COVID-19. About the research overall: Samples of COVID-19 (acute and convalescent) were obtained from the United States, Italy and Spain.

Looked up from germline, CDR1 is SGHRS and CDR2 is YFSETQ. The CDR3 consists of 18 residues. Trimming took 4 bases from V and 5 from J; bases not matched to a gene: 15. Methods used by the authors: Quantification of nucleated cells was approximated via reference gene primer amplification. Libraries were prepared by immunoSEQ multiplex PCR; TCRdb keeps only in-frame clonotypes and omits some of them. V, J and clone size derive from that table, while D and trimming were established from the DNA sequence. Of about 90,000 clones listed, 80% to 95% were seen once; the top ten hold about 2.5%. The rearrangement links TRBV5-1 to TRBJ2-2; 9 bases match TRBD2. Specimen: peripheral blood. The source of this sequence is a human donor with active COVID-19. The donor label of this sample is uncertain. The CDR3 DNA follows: TGCGCCAGCAGCAAATCGACTCGCGGGGGGGCCGGTACCGGGGAGCTGTTTTTT. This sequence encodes CASSKSTRGGAGTGELFF.